This T cell receptor (beta chain) was captured by sequencing in a study of spatial heterogeneity in lung cancer. In the study overall: The count of detected beta-chain sequences consistently exceeded that of alpha-chain sequences. Every unique TCR and UMI combination, on average, appeared more than ten times in raw reads. Regarding the study as a whole: Expanded alpha and beta TCR counts within tumors tracked tumor mutation counts.

This clonotype was detected many times. Its matching antigen is unknown. For a library built for alpha chains, this beta chain is a stray read; little rests on its size. The time point here: sample taken at primary tumor resection. Donors were some 72 untreated early-stage non-small cell lung cancer patients. Tumor, nontumor lung or frozen PBMC supplied whole RNA, sequenced without sorting. MiXCR, run by TCRdb on the 5' RACE reads, gives a single entry per CDR3 protein. The repertoire consists of about 18,000 distinct CDR3 sequences, with approximately 10% occurring once and the leading ten covering 20% to 25%. Source: lung tumor tissue, taken at surgery. The sequence came from a female donor with early-stage non-small cell lung cancer.

As DNA, the CDR3 is TGTGCCAGCAGCCAAGATAGAGTTAACGGCAATCAGCCCCAGCATTTT. It specifies CASSQDRVNGNQPQHF. The J gene is TRBJ1-5, the V gene TRBV4-2; D not resolved. CDR1 is LGHNA and CDR2 is YNFKEQ in the germline V gene. V was clipped by 0 bases and J by 2 bases, with 11 bases between them. The CDR3 has 16 amino acids.